These 24 T cell receptor beta chains share one sample of origin, sequenced in a study of T cells in tuberculosis. TCRdb's table, derived via immunoSEQ multiplex PCR, lists solely in-frame clones and lacks some. The sample contains more than 45,000 clones, approximately 91% of which appear only once. After thawing and overnight rest, PBMC were stained with GMM-loaded CD1B tetramer, viability dye and anti-CD3 for sorting. CD1B tetramers were loaded with Rhodococcus equi-derived C32 glucose monomycolate. The specimen sequenced was CD1b-GMM tetramer-negative cells sorted from PBMCs. These receptors were taken from an adult woman with latent tuberculosis.

Only one count was recorded for this clone. The rearrangement joins TRBV30 to TRBJ2-7; possibly TRBD2 for D (7 bases). Trimming removed 5 bases at V and 5 bases at J, with 19 bases between. The length of the CDR3 is 14 residues. CDR1 and CDR2 (germline): GTSNPN, SVGIG (reference sequence). The CDR3 nucleotides are TGTGCCTGGGGGCGGGGGCTAGCGGCGAACGAGCAGTACTTC. This codes for CAWGRGLAANEQYF.

The J gene is TRBJ2-5, the V gene TRBV7-6; possible D gene TRBD1, 5 bases. V was pared by 5 bases and J by 0 bases, with 7 bases between. CDR1 is SGHVS and CDR2 is FNYEAQ in the germline V gene. CDR3 length equals 13 residues. CDR3 DNA sequence: TGTGCCAGCAGCAGGGGATACCAAGAGACCCAGTACTTC. This encodes CASSRGYQETQYF.

This clone was recorded a few times. The chain combines TRBV6-6 with TRBJ2-4, with D tentatively TRBD1 (5 bases). Germline V CDR1 and CDR2: MNHNY, SVGAGI (reference sequence). The CDR3 length is 15 residues. V lost 6 bases to trimming and J lost 0 bases, with 12 bases between them. This CDR3 reads CASSTGALAKNIQYF. The CDR3 nucleotides are TGTGCCAGCAGCACAGGTGCTTTAGCCAAAAACATTCAGTACTTC.

The V call is TRBV13, the J call TRBJ2-5; D is unclear. This CDR3 has 12 residues. Per the germline V gene, CDR1 is PRHDT and CDR2 is FYEKMQ (reference sequence). Trimming removed 1 base at V and 11 bases at J, with 11 bases between. CDR3 residues: CASSLALEEQYF. The DNA of the CDR3 is TGTGCCAGCAGCTTAGCGTTAGAGGAGCAGTACTTC.

The genes are TRBV18 and TRBJ2-1; a weak D match, TRBD2 (6 bases). The CDR3 loop spans 12 amino acids. Trimming left V 3 bases short and J 9 bases short, with 9 bases between. CDR1 KGHSH and CDR2 LQKENI come from the germline V gene. The CDR3 spells CASSPAGTEQFF. CDR3 bases: TGTGCCAGCTCACCGGCGGGAACTGAGCAGTTCTTC.

This clone has just a few counts. The rearrangement joins TRBV6-4 to TRBJ2-3; 7 bases map to TRBD1. Per the germline V gene, CDR1 is MRHNA and CDR2 is SNTAGT. V lost 0 bases, J lost 4 bases, and 1 base stayed unmatched. The CDR3 is 14 residues long. In nucleotides, the CDR3 is TGTGCCAGCAGTGACTCGACAGGGCCAGATACGCAGTATTTT. Protein product: CASSDSTGPDTQYF.

V and J are TRBV27 and TRBJ2-2; D perhaps matches TRBD2 (6 bases). The CDR3 length is 16 residues. CDR1 and CDR2 (germline): MNHEY, SMNVEV (reference sequence). The V end was cut by 0 bases, the J end by 6 bases, with 14 bases between. The CDR3 DNA reads as TGTGCCAGCAGTTTATCGCCAGGGAGGAGAGCCGGGGAGCTGTTTTTT. Its translation is CASSLSPGRRAGELFF.

The chain couples TRBV5-6 to TRBJ2-1; TRBD1 matches 8 bases. CDR3 length equals 15 residues. Germline CDR1 reads SGHDT; CDR2 reads YYEEEE. V lost 1 base to trimming and J lost 5 bases; unmatched junction nucleotides: 5. CDR3 nucleotide sequence: TGTGCCAGCAGCTTGATACTACAGGGGGACAATGAGCAGTTCTTC. Translating gives CASSLILQGDNEQFF.

The J gene is TRBJ1-5, the V gene TRBV27; D is uncertain. This CDR3 has 14 residues. Germline V CDR1 and CDR2: MNHEY, SMNVEV (reference sequence). The V and J ends lost 3 bases and 4 bases respectively, with 10 bases between them. CDR3 in amino acids: CASSFGPGNQPQHF. CDR3 DNA sequence: TGTGCCAGCAGTTTTGGACCGGGAAATCAGCCCCAGCATTTT.

The chain is built from TRBV5-1 and TRBJ1-2; the D is unclear. CDR1 and CDR2 (germline): SGHRS, YFSETQ. Trimming stripped 2 bases from V and 5 bases from J, with 10 bases between. There are 13 residues in the CDR3. CDR3 sequence (DNA): TGCGCCAGCAGCTTTGACGGCGGATATGGCTACACCTTC. Its translation: CASSFDGGYGYTF.

V is TRBV28 and J is TRBJ2-7, with D uncertain. Germline V gives CDR1 MDHEN, CDR2 SYDVKM. V was shortened by 2 bases and J by 5 bases, with 4 bases between the two germline ends. The CDR3 length is 11 residues. The CDR3 bases are TGTGCCAGCAGTTTAGGGCACGAGCAGTACTTC. It codes for CASSLGHEQYF.

J is TRBJ2-5 and V is TRBV15; D is perhaps TRBD2 (6 bases). Between the trimmed V and J ends, which lost 8 bases and 5 bases, there was a span of 21 bases. This CDR3 contains 15 residues. Looked up from germline, CDR1 is LNHNV and CDR2 is YYDKDF (reference sequence). In nucleotides, the CDR3 is TGTGCCACCTCCGCGGGACCGCAAGGATCGGAGACCCAGTACTTC. Its translation: CATSAGPQGSETQYF.

The CDR3 protein is CASSLEGSYNEQFF. The CDR3 nucleotides read TGTGCCAGCAGCTTAGAGGGGTCCTACAATGAGCAGTTCTTC. The rearrangement uses TRBV7-2 and TRBJ2-1; perhaps TRBD1 as D (5 bases). The CDR3 length is 14 residues. Trimming removed 1 base at V and 1 base at J, with 5 bases between. Germline V lookup: CDR1 SGHTA, CDR2 FQGNSA. Full variable domain (missing parts from reference TRBV7-2 and TRBJ2-1): GAGVSQSPSNKVTEKGKDVELRCDPISGHTALYWYRQSLGQGLEFLIYFQGNSAPDKSGLPSDRFSAERTGGSVSTLTIQRTQQEDSAVYLCASSLEGSYNEQFFGPGTRLTVL.

This chain connects TRBV7-2 to TRBJ2-7, with 7 bases that match TRBD2. V trimming: 3 bases; J trimming: 4 bases; junction bases outside the gene matches: 3. Germline values: CDR1 SGHTA, CDR2 FQGNSA. The length of the CDR3 is 13 residues. Here the CDR3 reads CASSFQRGYEQYF. The CDR3 DNA reads TGTGCCAGCAGCTTCCAGCGGGGTTACGAGCAGTACTTC. Drawing the rest from reference TRBV7-2 and TRBJ2-7, the complete variable domain is GAGVSQSPSNKVTEKGKDVELRCDPISGHTALYWYRQSLGQGLEFLIYFQGNSAPDKSGLPSDRFSAERTGGSVSTLTIQRTQQEDSAVYLCASSFQRGYEQYFGPGTRLTVT.

The chain uses TRBV7-2 and TRBJ2-5; 8 bases are shared with TRBD2. Germline V CDR1 and CDR2: SGHTA, FQGNSA. The CDR3 extends over 15 amino acids. Trimming took 5 bases from V and 2 from J; bases not matched to a gene: 7. The CDR3 nucleotides are TGTGCCAGCAGCCTGGGGCGGGGGGTTCAAGAGACCCAGTACTTC. Residues: CASSLGRGVQETQYF.

V and J are TRBV28 and TRBJ1-4, with TRBD1 matching 8 bases. CDR1 and CDR2 from the germline V gene are MDHEN and SYDVKM. V dropped 5 bases and J dropped 2; count of bases not matched to a gene: 10. This CDR3 is built from 17 residues. The chain's CDR3 is CASSIFTQGATNEKLFF. Here the CDR3 DNA reads TGTGCCAGCAGTATCTTTACCCAGGGGGCGACTAATGAAAAACTGTTTTTT.

This sequence joins TRBV23-1 and TRBJ2-7; 7 bases are shared with TRBD1. TRBV23-1 is placed among ORFs of uncertain function. With 6 bases clipped from V and 3 bases from J, the junction kept 11 bases outside the gene matches. The CDR3 has 15 amino acids. In nucleotides, the CDR3 is TGCGCCAGCAGAGCCGGGACAGTGGAAATCTACGAGCAGTACTTC. Translation gives CASRAGTVEIYEQYF.

Only one count was recorded for this clone. This chain joins TRBV4-2 and TRBJ1-1; TRBD1 matches at 10 bases. J lost 1 base, V lost 1 base, and 0 bases had no gene match. Germline values: CDR1 LGHNA, CDR2 YNFKEQ. The CDR3 contains 15 residues. CDR3 sequence (DNA): TGTGCCAGCAGCCAAGGACAGGGGGCGAACACTGAAGCTTTCTTT. Translating gives CASSQGQGANTEAFF.

This rearrangement joins TRBV29-1 to TRBJ2-7, with TRBD1 matching over 8 bases. V lost 7 bases and J lost 2; bases outside the gene matches: 4. CDR3 size: 12 residues. Germline CDR1 and CDR2: SQVTM and ANQGSEA. CDR3 in DNA: TGCAGCGCCAAGACAGGGGCCTACGAGCAGTACTTC. Translated: CSAKTGAYEQYF.

The rearrangement joins TRBV5-6 to TRBJ2-7; D perhaps matches TRBD2 (6 bases). The CDR3 extends over 14 amino acids. The V gene lost 0 bases and the J gene lost 7 bases, with 14 bases spanning the gap. CDR1 SGHDT and CDR2 YYEEEE come from the germline V gene. CDR3 bases: TGTGCCAGCAGCTTGGCCGGAGGGGCCTGGGAGCAGTACTTC. It codes for CASSLAGGAWEQYF.

The CDR3 sequence is CASSLRARNTEAFF. The CDR3 DNA follows: TGTGCCAGCAGCTTACGTGCGCGGAACACTGAAGCTTTCTTT. The J gene is TRBJ1-1, the V gene TRBV7-6; D unclear. V lost 2 bases and J lost 1, with 8 bases in between. Germline-derived CDR1 and CDR2 are SGHVS and FNYEAQ. This CDR3 is built from 14 residues.

This chain connects TRBV7-2 to TRBJ2-2, with 8 bases fitting TRBD1. The V gene end was trimmed by 6 bases and the J gene end by 4 bases; junction bases not matched to a gene: 10. This CDR3 has 16 amino acids. Germline-derived CDR1 and CDR2 are SGHTA and FQGNSA. CDR3 residues: CASRPGQGGVTGELFF. The CDR3 nucleotides are TGTGCCAGCAGGCCAGGACAGGGTGGCGTCACCGGGGAGCTGTTTTTT.

V usage is TRBV19 and J usage is TRBJ2-6; D may be TRBD2 (5 bases). CDR3 length equals 13 residues. Germline lookup yields CDR1 LNHDA and CDR2 SQIVND (reference sequence). The germline V and J ends were trimmed by 11 bases and 4 bases, with 12 bases remaining between them. The CDR3 is CAGSFTGANVLTF. The DNA of the CDR3 is TGTGCCGGGAGCTTTACCGGGGCCAACGTCCTGACTTTC. The variable domain in full, completed from reference TRBV19 and TRBJ2-6, reads DGGITQSPKYLFRKEGQNVTLSCEQNLNHDAMYWYRQDPGQGLRLIYYSQIVNDFQKGDIAEGYSVSREKKESFPLTVTSAQKNPTAFYLCAGSFTGANVLTFGAGSRLTVL.

The chain employs TRBV7-2 and TRBJ2-7, with 12 bases matching TRBD2. The CDR3 is 14 amino acids. J lost 5 bases, V lost 8 bases, and 7 bases had no gene match. The germline gives CDR1 SGHTA, CDR2 FQGNSA. The CDR3 sequence is CASGPGLAGHEQYF. Written as DNA, the CDR3 is TGTGCCAGCGGACCGGGACTAGCGGGCCACGAGCAGTACTTC.